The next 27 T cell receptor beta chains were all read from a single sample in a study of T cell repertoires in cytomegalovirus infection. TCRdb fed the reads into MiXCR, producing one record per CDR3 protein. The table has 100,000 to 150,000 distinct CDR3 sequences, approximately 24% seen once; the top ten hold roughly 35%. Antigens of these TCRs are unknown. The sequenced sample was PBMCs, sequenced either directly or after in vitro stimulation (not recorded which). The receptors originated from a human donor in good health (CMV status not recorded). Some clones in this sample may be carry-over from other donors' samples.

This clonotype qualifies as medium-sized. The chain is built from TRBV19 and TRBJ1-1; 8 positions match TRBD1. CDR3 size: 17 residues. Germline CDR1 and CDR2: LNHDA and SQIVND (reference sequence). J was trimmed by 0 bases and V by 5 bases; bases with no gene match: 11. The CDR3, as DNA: TGTGCCAGTAGTCACCCAGGGACAGGCGTCATGAACACTGAAGCTTTCTTT. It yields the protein CASSHPGTGVMNTEAFF.

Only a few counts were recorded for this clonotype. DNA of the CDR3: TGCGCCAGCAGCCACGTAATAGGGAACACTGAAGCTTTCTTT. It codes for CASSHVIGNTEAFF. This chain uses TRBV4-3 with TRBJ1-1; D is unresolved. The CDR3 runs to 14 residues. CDR1 is LGHNA and CDR2 is YSLEER in the germline V gene. Trimming removed 3 bases from V and 1 base from J, with 9 bases in between.

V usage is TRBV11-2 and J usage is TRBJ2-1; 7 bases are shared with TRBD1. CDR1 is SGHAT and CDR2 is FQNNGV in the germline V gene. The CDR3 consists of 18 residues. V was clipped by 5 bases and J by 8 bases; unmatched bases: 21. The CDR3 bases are TGTGCCAGCAGCGGAGGTGGGTCCGGGACAGCAAACTTCTATGAGCAGTTCTTC. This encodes CASSGGGSGTANFYEQFF.

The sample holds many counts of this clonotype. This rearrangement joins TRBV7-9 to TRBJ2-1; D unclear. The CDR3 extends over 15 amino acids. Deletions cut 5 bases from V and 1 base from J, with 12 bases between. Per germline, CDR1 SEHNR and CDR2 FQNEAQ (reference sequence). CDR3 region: CASSHLLPSYNEQFF. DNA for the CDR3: TGTGCCAGCAGCCACTTGCTACCTTCCTACAATGAGCAGTTCTTC.

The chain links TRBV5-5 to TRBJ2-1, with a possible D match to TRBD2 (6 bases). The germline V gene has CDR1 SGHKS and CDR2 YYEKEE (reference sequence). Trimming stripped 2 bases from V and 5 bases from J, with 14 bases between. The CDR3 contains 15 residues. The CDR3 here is CASSFGTLGNNEQFF. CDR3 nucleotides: TGTGCCAGCAGCTTCGGGACTCTTGGGAACAATGAGCAGTTCTTC.

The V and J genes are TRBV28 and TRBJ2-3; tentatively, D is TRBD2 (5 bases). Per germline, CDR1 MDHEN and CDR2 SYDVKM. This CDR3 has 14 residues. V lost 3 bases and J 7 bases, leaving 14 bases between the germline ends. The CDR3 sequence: CASSFLSGAYTQYF. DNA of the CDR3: TGTGCCAGCAGTTTTCTCAGCGGAGCTTATACGCAGTATTTT.

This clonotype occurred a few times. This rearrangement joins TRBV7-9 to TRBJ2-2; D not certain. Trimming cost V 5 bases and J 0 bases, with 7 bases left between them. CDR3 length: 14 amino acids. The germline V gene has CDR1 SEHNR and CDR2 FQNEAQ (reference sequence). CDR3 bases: TGTGCCAGCAGCCATCGACCGAACACCGGGGAGCTGTTTTTT. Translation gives CASSHRPNTGELFF.

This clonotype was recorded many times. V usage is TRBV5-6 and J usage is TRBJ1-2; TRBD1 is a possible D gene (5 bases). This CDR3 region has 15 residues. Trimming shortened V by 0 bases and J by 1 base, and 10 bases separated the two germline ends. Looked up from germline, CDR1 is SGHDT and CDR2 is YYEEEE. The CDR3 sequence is CASSLDRRNNYGYTF. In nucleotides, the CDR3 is TGTGCCAGCAGCTTGGACAGGCGGAATAACTATGGCTACACCTTC.

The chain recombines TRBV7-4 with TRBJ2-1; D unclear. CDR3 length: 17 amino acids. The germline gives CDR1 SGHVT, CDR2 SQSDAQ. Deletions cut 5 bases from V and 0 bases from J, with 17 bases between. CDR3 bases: TGTGCCAGCAGCCTATCCCCAACCCGGAGCTCCTACAATGAGCAGTTCTTC. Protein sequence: CASSLSPTRSSYNEQFF.

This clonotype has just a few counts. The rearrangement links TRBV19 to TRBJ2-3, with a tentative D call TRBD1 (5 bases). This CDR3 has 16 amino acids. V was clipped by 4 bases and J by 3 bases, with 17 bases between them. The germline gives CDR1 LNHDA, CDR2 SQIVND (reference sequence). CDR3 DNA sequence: TGTGCCAGTAGTACCATGACCTCGACAGAAACAGATACGCAGTATTTT. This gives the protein CASSTMTSTETDTQYF.

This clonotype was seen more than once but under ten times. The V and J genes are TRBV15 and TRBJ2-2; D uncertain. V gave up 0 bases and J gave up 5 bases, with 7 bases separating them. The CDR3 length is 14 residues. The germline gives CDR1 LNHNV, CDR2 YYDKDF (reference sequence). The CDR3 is CATSRDFTTGELFF. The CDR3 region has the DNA TGTGCCACCAGCAGAGATTTTACGACCGGGGAGCTGTTTTTT.

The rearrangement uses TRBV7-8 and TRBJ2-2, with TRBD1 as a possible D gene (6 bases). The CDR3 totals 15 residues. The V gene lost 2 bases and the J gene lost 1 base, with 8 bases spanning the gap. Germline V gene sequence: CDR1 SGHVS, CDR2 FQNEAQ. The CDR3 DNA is TGTGCCAGCAGCTTATTGGACAGGAACACCGGGGAGCTGTTTTTT. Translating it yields CASSLLDRNTGELFF.

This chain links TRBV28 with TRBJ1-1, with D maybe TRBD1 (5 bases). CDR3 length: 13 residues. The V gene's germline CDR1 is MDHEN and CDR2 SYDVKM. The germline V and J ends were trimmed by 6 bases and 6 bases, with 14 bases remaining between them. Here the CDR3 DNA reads TGTGCCAGCAGGCTGGGACTTACCTCTGAAGCTTTCTTT. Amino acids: CASRLGLTSEAFF.

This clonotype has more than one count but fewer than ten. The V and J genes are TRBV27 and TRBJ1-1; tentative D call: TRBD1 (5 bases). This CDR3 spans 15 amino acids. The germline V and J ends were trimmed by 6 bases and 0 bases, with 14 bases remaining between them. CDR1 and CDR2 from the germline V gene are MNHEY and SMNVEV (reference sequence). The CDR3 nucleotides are TGTGCCAGCAGCCGCATCAGGGTTTTGAACACTGAAGCTTTCTTT. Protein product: CASSRIRVLNTEAFF.

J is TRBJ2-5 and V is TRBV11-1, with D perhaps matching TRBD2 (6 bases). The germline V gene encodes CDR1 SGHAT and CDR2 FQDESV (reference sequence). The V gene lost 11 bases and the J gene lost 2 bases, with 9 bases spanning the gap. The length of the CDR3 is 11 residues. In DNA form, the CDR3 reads TGTGCCTCGGAGGGGCAAGAGACCCAGTACTTC. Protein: CASEGQETQYF.

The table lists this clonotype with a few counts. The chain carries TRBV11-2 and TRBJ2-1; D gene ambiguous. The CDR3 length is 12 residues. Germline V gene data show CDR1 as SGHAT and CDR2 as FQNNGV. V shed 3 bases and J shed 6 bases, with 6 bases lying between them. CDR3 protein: CASSFKLNEQFF. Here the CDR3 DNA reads TGTGCCAGCAGCTTTAAACTCAATGAGCAGTTCTTC.

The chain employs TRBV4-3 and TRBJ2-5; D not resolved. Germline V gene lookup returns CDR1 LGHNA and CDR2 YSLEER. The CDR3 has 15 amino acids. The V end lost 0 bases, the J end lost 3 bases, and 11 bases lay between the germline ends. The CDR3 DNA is TGCGCCAGCAGCCAAGATCTTCGCGCGGAAGAGACCCAGTACTTC. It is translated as CASSQDLRAEETQYF.

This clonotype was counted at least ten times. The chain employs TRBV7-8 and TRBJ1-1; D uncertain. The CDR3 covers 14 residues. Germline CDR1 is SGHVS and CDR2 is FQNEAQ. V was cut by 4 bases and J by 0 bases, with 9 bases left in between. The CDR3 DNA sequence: TGTGCCAGCAGCTCCACATTTCTGAACACTGAAGCTTTCTTT. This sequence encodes CASSSTFLNTEAFF. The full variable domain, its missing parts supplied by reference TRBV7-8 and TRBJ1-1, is GAGVSQSPRYKVAKRGQDVALRCDPISGHVSLFWYQQALGQGPEFLTYFQNEAQLDKSGLPSDRFFAERPEGSVSTLKIQRTQQEDSAVYLCASSSTFLNTEAFFGQGTRLTVV.

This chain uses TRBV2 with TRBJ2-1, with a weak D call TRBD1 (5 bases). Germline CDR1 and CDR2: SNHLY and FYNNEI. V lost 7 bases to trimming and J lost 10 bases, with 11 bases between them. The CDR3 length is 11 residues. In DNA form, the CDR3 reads TGTGCCAGCATTTTAGGGGTCGAGCAGTTCTTC. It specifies CASILGVEQFF. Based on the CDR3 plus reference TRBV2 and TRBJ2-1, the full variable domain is EPEVTQTPSHQVTQMGQEVILRCVPISNHLYFYWYRQILGQKVEFLVSFYNNEISEKSEIFDDQFSVERPDGSNFTLKIRSTKLEDSAMYFCASILGVEQFFGPGTRLTVL.

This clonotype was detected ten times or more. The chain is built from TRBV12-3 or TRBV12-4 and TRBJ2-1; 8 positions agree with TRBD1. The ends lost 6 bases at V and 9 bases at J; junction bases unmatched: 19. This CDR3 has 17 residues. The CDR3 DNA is TGTGCCAGCAGCCCCGACACCGACAGGGGTAGTTCTGCTGAGCAGTTCTTC. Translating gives CASSPDTDRGSSAEQFF.

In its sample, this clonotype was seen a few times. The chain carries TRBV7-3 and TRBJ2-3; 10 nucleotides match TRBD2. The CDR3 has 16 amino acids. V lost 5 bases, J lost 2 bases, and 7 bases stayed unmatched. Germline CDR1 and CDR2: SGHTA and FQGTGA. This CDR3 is CASSPGLADFTDTQYF. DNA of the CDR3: TGTGCCAGCAGCCCAGGACTAGCGGATTTCACAGATACGCAGTATTTT.

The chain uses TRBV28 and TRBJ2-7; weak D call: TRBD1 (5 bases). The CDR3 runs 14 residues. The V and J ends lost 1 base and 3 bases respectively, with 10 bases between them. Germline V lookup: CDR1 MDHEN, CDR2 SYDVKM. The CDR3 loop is CASSLSGPLYEQYF. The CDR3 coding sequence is TGTGCCAGCAGTTTATCAGGGCCCCTCTACGAGCAGTACTTC.

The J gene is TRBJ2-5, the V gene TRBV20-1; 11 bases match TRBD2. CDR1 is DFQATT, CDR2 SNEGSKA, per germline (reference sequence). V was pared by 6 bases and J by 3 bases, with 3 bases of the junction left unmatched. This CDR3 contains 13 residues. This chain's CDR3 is CSAMGLAEETQYF. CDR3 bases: TGCAGTGCGATGGGACTAGCGGAAGAGACCCAGTACTTC.

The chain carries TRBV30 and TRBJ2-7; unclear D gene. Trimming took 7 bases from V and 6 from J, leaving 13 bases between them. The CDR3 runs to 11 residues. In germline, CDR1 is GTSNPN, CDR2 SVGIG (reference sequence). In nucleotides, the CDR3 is TGTGCCTTTACACTCGGCGGCGAGCAGTACGTC. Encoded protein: CAFTLGGEQYV.

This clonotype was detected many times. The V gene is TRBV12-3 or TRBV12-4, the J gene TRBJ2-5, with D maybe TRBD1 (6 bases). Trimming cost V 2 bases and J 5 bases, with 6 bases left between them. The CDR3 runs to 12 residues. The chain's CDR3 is CASSLRGETQYF. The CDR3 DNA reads TGTGCCAGCAGTTTAAGGGGGGAGACCCAGTACTTC.

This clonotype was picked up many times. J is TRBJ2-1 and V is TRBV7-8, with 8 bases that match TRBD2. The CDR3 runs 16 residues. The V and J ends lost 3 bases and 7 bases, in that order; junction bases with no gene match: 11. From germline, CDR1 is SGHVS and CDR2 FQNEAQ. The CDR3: CASSFPSGRGGNEQFF. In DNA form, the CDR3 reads TGTGCCAGCAGCTTCCCGAGCGGGAGAGGAGGGAATGAGCAGTTCTTC.

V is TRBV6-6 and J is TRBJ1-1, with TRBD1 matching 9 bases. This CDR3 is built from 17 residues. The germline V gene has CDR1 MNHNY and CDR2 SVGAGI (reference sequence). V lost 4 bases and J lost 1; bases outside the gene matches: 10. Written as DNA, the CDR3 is TGTGCCAGCAGTTCCCGACAGGGGGAACGGAGGAACACTGAAGCTTTCTTT. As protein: CASSSRQGERRNTEAFF.